This paragraph reports one T cell receptor (beta chain). The antigen is undetermined. Germline V gives CDR1 SGHRS, CDR2 YFSETQ. V was clipped by 3 bases and J by 5 bases, with 20 bases between them. The length of the CDR3 is 16 residues. The data belong to a study of OX40 agonist ivuxolimab in advanced cancers. Across the study: Cancers in dose escalation were hepatocellular, melanoma, renal cell and head and neck.

Findings and limits, study-wide: What antigens the expanded peripheral T cells recognized was never established. Certain nonresponding patients likewise had low normalized T-cell clonal expansion.

The table came from immunoSEQ multiplex PCR; TCRdb's copy has only in-frame clones and leaves some out. The repertoire includes around 76,000 clones, about 87% of them detected once, and more than 0.45% sits in the top ten. This TCR came from an adult with an advanced solid tumor such as melanoma, head and neck, liver or kidney cancer. Source: CD4+ or CD8+ T cells sorted from blood, taken in a trial of the OX40 agonist ivuxolimab. V is TRBV5-1 and J is TRBJ1-2, with D maybe TRBD1 (5 bases). The CDR3 here is CASSWYGTLEGYGYTF. CDR3 nucleotides: TGCGCCAGCAGCTGGTACGGGACGCTCGAGGGATATGGCTACACCTTC.